This entry features one TCR beta chain sequence. The table came from immunoSEQ multiplex PCR; TCRdb's copy has only in-frame clones and leaves some out. This sample yields about 150,000 clones, of which 85% to 90% are seen a single time; about 16% belongs to the top ten. The data were obtained in a study of blood T cell repertoires in COVID-19. Study details: Both acute and convalescent COVID-19 samples were obtained from the United States, Italy and Spain.

V shed 4 bases and J shed 2 bases, with 6 bases lying between them. In germline, CDR1 is MGHDK, CDR2 SYGVNS. The CDR3 consists of 13 residues. The chain employs TRBV25-1 and TRBJ2-1; unclear D gene. The receptor's source is a woman aged 40-49 years with acute or convalescent COVID-19. The material sequenced was peripheral blood. CDR3 nucleotides: TGTGCCAGCAGTGGAGTAACCTACAATGAGCAGTTCTTC. This codes for CASSGVTYNEQFF.